This TCR beta chain was retrieved from a study of blood T cell repertoires in COVID-19. Study at large: Sites in the United States, Italy and Spain provided acute and convalescent COVID-19 samples. T cells, B-cell-depleted T cells, or PBMCs supplied cDNA or gDNA.

Methods used by the authors: Reference gene primer amplification gave estimated nucleated cell counts. Clones were sequenced by immunoSEQ multiplex PCR, and TCRdb holds only the in-frame ones, with some missing. V and J calls and clone size follow that table, whereas D and trimming were derived from the DNA. The sample carries about 310,000 clones, roughly 90% recorded once. With 11 bases clipped from V and 5 bases from J, the junction kept 6 bases outside the gene matches. This CDR3 contains 12 residues. CDR1 and CDR2 from the germline V gene are LNHDA and SQIVND (reference sequence). The Seattle site enrolled patients during active infection and followed them longitudinally.

The clonotype originates from a woman between 40 and 55 years old with COVID-19, enrolled during active disease. The V call is TRBV19, the J call TRBJ2-1; 7 bases line up with TRBD2. Sequencing was done on a sample of peripheral blood. CDR3 nucleotide sequence: TGTGCCGCGTGGGGGGGGAACAATGAGCAGTTCTTC. This codes for CAAWGGNNEQFF.